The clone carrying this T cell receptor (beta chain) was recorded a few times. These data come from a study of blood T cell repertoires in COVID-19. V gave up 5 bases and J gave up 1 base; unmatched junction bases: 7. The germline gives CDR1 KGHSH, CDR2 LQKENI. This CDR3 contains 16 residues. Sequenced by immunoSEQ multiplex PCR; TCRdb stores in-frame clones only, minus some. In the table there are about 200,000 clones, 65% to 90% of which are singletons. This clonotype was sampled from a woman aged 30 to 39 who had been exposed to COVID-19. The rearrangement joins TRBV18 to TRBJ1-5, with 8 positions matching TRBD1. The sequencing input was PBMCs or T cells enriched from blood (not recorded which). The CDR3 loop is CASSLAGGLSNQPQHF. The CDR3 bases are TGTGCCAGCTCATTAGCAGGGGGCCTAAGCAATCAGCCCCAGCATTTT.